The rows below give T cell receptor beta chains drawn from one sample of a study of T cell repertoires in cytomegalovirus infection. In TCRdb, the reads were re-called with MiXCR into one record per CDR3 protein. The sample has hundreds of thousands of distinct CDR3 sequences, roughly 26% seen once. Sequenced: CD8+ T cells from PBMCs. These receptors all come from a human donor in good health (CMV status not recorded). Some clones in this sample may be carry-over from other donors' samples. The CDR3 runs from the conserved cysteine through the conserved F or W. The D gene is left open where the match is weak. Where a row states a size, it is once, few, many or the class of an expanded clone; other rows omit it.

j_call clone_size v_call d_call cdr3_nt cdr3_aa
TRBJ2-5 . TRBV7-3 TRBD2 TGTGCCAACAGTACCGGGACTAGCGGGGAAGAGACCCAGTACTTC CANSTGTSGEETQYF
TRBJ2-1 . TRBV19 TRBD2 TGTGCCAGTAGTATCGAGAGCGGGGGGGCCAACGAGCAGTTCTTC CASSIESGGANEQFF
TRBJ1-2 few TRBV12-3/TRBV12-4 . TGTGCCAGCAGTTTCTGGGTCTCCTATGGCTACACCTTC CASSFWVSYGYTF
TRBJ1-5 many TRBV6-5 . TGTGCCAGCAGTTCCCTGACACAAAATCAGCCCCAGCATTTT CASSSLTQNQPQHF
TRBJ2-2 . TRBV14 TRBD1 TGTGCCAGCAGCAGGGGGGACAGGTTCACCGGGGAGCTGTTTTTT CASSRGDRFTGELFF
TRBJ2-1 . TRBV20-1 . TGCAGTGCTAGAAGGCAGGGCGGGAATGAGCAGTTCTTC CSARRQGGNEQFF
TRBJ1-4 many TRBV12-3/TRBV12-4 TRBD1 TGTGCCAGCAGTTTTCAGGTGGCAGGGGGTGAAAAACTGTTTTTT CASSFQVAGGEKLFF
TRBJ2-2 many TRBV4-3 . TGCGCCAGCAGCCAGGCGGCAGGTCCCACCGGGGAGCTGTTTTTT CASSQAAGPTGELFF
TRBJ2-3 few TRBV10-3 TRBD2 TGTGCCATCAGTGGCGGATCTAGCGGGAGCTACACAGATACGCAGTATTTT CAISGGSSGSYTDTQYF
TRBJ2-7 many TRBV14 . TGTGCCAGCAGCCAATTAGGGAGCGGCGAGCAGTACTTC CASSQLGSGEQYF
TRBJ2-1 few TRBV2 . TGTGCCAGCAGTGGGGGTGAGCAGTTCTTC CASSGGEQFF
TRBJ1-1 . TRBV7-9 TRBD1 TGTGCCAGCTTACGGACAGGAGGGCCCACTGAAGCTTTCTTT CASLRTGGPTEAFF
TRBJ2-1 many TRBV7-8 . TGTGCCAGCAGCTCTACCGGGACTCCTTCCTACAATGAGCAGTTCTTC CASSSTGTPSYNEQFF
TRBJ2-1 . TRBV6-4 . TGTGCCAGCAGTGACGGGACTAATGAGCAGTTCTTC CASSDGTNEQFF
TRBJ2-5 . TRBV29-1 TRBD1 TGCAGCGTTGAGGGACAGGGTCCCCCGTACTTC CSVEGQGPPYF
TRBJ2-1 . TRBV29-1 . TGCAGCGTGGGGTTAGGGGCCTACAATGAGCAGTTCTTC CSVGLGAYNEQFF
TRBJ1-1 many TRBV7-2 . TGTGCCAGCAGCTGGCCCCCCGGGGGCGACACTGAAGCTTTCTTT CASSWPPGGDTEAFF
TRBJ1-2 few TRBV29-1 . TGCAGCGTTGAGGAAGAAGGGCTTAACTATGGCTACACCTTC CSVEEEGLNYGYTF
TRBJ1-2 few TRBV27 TRBD1 TGTGCCAGCAGTCCAGGGACAGGGGAGGACTATGGCTACACCTTC CASSPGTGEDYGYTF